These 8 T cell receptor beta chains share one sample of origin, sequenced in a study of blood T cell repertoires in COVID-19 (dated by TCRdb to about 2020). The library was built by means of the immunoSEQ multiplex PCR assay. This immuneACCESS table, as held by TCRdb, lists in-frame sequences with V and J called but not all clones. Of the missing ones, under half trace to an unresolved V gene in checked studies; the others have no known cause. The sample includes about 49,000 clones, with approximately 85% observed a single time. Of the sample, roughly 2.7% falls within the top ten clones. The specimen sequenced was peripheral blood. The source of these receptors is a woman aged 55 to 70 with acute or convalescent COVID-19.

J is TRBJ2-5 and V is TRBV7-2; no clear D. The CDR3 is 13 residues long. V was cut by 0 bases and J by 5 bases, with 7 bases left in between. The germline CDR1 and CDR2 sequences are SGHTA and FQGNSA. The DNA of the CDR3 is TGTGCCAGCAGCTTAGCGCTCGGTGAGACCCAGTACTTC. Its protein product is CASSLALGETQYF. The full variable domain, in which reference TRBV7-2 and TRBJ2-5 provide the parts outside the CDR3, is GAGVSQSPSNKVTEKGKDVELRCDPISGHTALYWYRQSLGQGLEFLIYFQGNSAPDKSGLPSDRFSAERTGGSVSTLTIQRTQQEDSAVYLCASSLALGETQYFGPGTRLLVL.

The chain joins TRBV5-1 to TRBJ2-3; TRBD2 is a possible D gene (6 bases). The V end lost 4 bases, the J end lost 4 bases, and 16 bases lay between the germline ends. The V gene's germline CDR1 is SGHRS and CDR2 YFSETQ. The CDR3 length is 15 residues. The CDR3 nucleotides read TGCGCCAGCAGCCTTAGCGGTGGCGGCCCAGATACGCAGTATTTT. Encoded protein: CASSLSGGGPDTQYF. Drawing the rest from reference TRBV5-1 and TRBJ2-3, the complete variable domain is KAGVTQTPRYLIKTRGQQVTLSCSPISGHRSVSWYQQTPGQGLQFLFEYFSETQRNKGNFPGRFSGRQFSNSRSEMNVSTLELGDSALYLCASSLSGGGPDTQYFGPGTRLTVL.

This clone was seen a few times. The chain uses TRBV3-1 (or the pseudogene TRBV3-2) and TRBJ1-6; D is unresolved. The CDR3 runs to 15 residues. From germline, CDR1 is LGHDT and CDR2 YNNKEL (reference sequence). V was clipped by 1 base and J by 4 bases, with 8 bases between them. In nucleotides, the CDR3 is TGTGCCAGCAGCCAAGGGGCCACTTATAATTCACCCCTCCACTTT. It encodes CASSQGATYNSPLHF.

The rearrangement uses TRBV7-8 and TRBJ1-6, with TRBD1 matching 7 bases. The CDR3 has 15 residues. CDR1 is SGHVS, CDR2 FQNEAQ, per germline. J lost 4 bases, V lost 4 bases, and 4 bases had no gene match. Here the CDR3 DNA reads TGTGCCAGCAGCTCCGGACAGGTTTATAATTCACCCCTCCACTTT. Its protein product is CASSSGQVYNSPLHF.

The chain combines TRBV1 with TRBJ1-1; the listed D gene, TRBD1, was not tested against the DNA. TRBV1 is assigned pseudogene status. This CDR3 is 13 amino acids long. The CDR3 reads CTSRQQGSTEAFF. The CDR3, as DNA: TGCACCAGCAGGCAACAGGGGAGCACTGAAGCTTTCTTT.

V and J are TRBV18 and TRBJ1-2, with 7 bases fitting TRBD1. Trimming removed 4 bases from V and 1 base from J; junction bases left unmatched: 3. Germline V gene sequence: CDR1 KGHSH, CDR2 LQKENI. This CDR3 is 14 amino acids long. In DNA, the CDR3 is TGTGCCAGCTCACGGGACAGAGATAACTATGGCTACACCTTC. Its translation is CASSRDRDNYGYTF.

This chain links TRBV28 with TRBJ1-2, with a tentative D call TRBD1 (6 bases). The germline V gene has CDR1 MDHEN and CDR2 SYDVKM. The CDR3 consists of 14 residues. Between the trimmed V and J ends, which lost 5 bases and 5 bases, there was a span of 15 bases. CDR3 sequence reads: CASSAKGVWYGYTF. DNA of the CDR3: TGTGCCAGCAGTGCCAAGGGGGTTTGGTATGGCTACACCTTC.

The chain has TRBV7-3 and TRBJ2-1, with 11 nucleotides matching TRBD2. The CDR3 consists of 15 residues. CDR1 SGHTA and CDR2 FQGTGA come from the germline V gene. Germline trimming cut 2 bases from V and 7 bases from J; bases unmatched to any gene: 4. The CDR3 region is CASSLELAGVNEQFF. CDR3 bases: TGTGCCAGCAGCTTAGAACTAGCGGGAGTAAATGAGCAGTTCTTC.